What follows describes a single T cell receptor (beta chain). Its antigen is as yet unknown. TCRdb reanalysed the multiplex PCR reads using MiXCR and keeps one entry per CDR3 protein. The sample lists 15,000 to 17,000 distinct CDR3 sequences, less than 65% occurring once. These data belong to a study of breast tumors, draining lymph nodes, adjacent tissues. Study-wide results and caveats: Tumors had less TCR diversity than lymph nodes, more than nontumor tissue.

Germline V gene data show CDR1 as LGHNA and CDR2 as YSLEER. Deletions cut 3 bases from V and 7 bases from J, with 9 bases between. The CDR3 length is 12 residues. The receptor was derived from a female donor with breast cancer. Some clones in this sample may be carry-over from other donors' samples. What was sequenced was tumor-adjacent breast tissue. The chain recombines TRBV4-3 with TRBJ1-2; D call uncertain. This CDR3 reads CASSQGVGGYTF. In DNA, the CDR3 is TGCGCCAGCAGCCAGGGCGTCGGTGGCTACACCTTC.